Listed here are 18 T cell receptor beta chains from one sample, sequenced in a study of PD-1 blockade in classical Hodgkin lymphoma. TCRdb keeps only in-frame clones here, not all; method: immunoSEQ multiplex PCR. The sample lists 25,000 to 30,000 clones, approximately 81% seen once, with roughly a third in the top ten. Every patient relapsed after autologous stem cell transplantation, and brentuximab vedotin exposure varied. Sequenced material: peripheral blood mononuclear cells (PBMCs), taken before the second cycle of nivolumab. All receptors derive from a human donor with classical Hodgkin lymphoma.

This sequence joins TRBV5-5 and TRBJ1-4, with D uncertain. The CDR3 contains 14 residues. Germline-derived CDR1 and CDR2 are SGHKS and YYEKEE (reference sequence). V lost 6 bases and J 6 bases, leaving 15 bases between the germline ends. In nucleotides, the CDR3 is TGTGCCAGCAACAACCGAGGGCTAGATGAAAAACTGTTTTTT. Protein product: CASNNRGLDEKLFF.

In this sample, this clone is medium-sized. V gene TRBV19 combines with J gene TRBJ2-5, with TRBD1 matching 7 bases. The CDR3 totals 12 residues. Germline V gene data show CDR1 as LNHDA and CDR2 as SQIVND (reference sequence). Trimming at V came to 8 bases and at J to 3 bases, leaving 3 bases not matched to a gene. This chain's CDR3 is CASGTEEETQYF. The CDR3 coding sequence is TGTGCCAGTGGGACAGAGGAAGAGACCCAGTACTTC. The whole variable domain, remainder taken from reference TRBV19 and TRBJ2-5, is DGGITQSPKYLFRKEGQNVTLSCEQNLNHDAMYWYRQDPGQGLRLIYYSQIVNDFQKGDIAEGYSVSREKKESFPLTVTSAQKNPTAFYLCASGTEEETQYFGPGTRLLVL.

By its share, this clone is medium-sized. The V and J genes are TRBV6-6 and TRBJ1-2; TRBD1 might be the D (6 bases). Germline CDR1 is MNHNY and CDR2 is SVGAGI (reference sequence). The V end lost 6 bases, the J end lost 7 bases, and 18 bases lay between the germline ends. The length of the CDR3 is 14 residues. DNA for the CDR3: TGTGCCAGCAGCCCGGATTGGGGGGCGGGTGGCTACACCTTC. Protein product: CASSPDWGAGGYTF.

The chain is built from TRBV18 and TRBJ2-3; D may be TRBD1 or TRBD2 (6 bases each). The CDR3 length is 16 residues. Germline V lookup: CDR1 KGHSH, CDR2 LQKENI. The V gene lost 3 bases and the J gene lost 0 bases, with 13 bases spanning the gap. CDR3 amino acids: CASSPVRGLSTDTQYF. DNA for the CDR3: TGTGCCAGCTCACCTGTCCGGGGGCTAAGCACAGATACGCAGTATTTT.

DNA for the CDR3: TGTGCCAGCAGATCCTCCGGGCTCCTTAACTACGAGCAGTACTTC. It is translated as CASRSSGLLNYEQYF. The chain combines TRBV6-5 with TRBJ2-7, with D uncertain. Germline assignment: CDR1 MNHEY and CDR2 SVGAGI. V lost 6 bases and J lost 3, with 18 bases in between. CDR3 size: 15 residues.

The chain employs TRBV7-3 and TRBJ2-3; 7 bases align to TRBD1. V shed 0 bases, J shed 1 base, and the junction held 7 bases outside the gene matches. Per the germline V gene, CDR1 is SGHTA and CDR2 is FQGTGA. This CDR3 contains 17 residues. The CDR3 DNA reads as TGTGCCAGCAGCTTAACTTCCCCCGGGACAGGCACAGATACGCAGTATTTT. Translation: CASSLTSPGTGTDTQYF.

This sequence joins TRBV2 and TRBJ1-2, with unresolved D. The CDR3 contains 13 residues. V lost 4 bases and J 2 bases, leaving 8 bases between the germline ends. Germline CDR1 reads SNHLY; CDR2 reads FYNNEI. CDR3 amino acids: CASSAELNYGYTF. The CDR3 DNA follows: TGTGCCAGCAGTGCTGAGTTAAACTATGGCTACACCTTC.

The V gene is TRBV10-3, the J gene TRBJ1-5, with D hard to call. CDR1 is ENHRY and CDR2 is SYGVKD in the germline V gene. Trimming removed 3 bases from V and 4 bases from J, with 7 bases in between. The CDR3 spans 13 residues. The CDR3 sequence: CAISDKGNQPQHF. The CDR3 DNA follows: TGTGCCATCAGTGATAAAGGGAATCAGCCCCAGCATTTT.

The chain has TRBV21-1 and TRBJ1-1; the D call TRBD1 from the table was never checked on the DNA. TRBV21-1 is an annotated pseudogene. The CDR3 has 16 residues. The chain's CDR3 is CASSNGPQGGNTEAFF. For the CDR3, the DNA is TGTGCCAGCAGCAATGGGCCCCAGGGCGGGAACACTGAAGCTTTCTTT.

This rearrangement joins TRBV7-3 to TRBJ2-7; 7 bases agree with TRBD1. Germline V gene lookup returns CDR1 SGHTA and CDR2 FQGTGA. The CDR3 loop spans 15 amino acids. V lost 5 bases and J lost 3; bases outside the gene matches: 10. This chain's CDR3 is CASSPGQAPYYEQYF. For the CDR3, the DNA is TGTGCCAGCAGCCCCGGACAGGCCCCCTACTACGAGCAGTACTTC.

In regard to this clone: Other DNA sequences in the same sample also yield this CDR3. This chain links TRBV28 with TRBJ1-6, with D tentatively TRBD1 (6 bases). The CDR3 is 15 amino acids. V was pared by 3 bases and J by 6 bases, with 12 bases between. Germline values: CDR1 MDHEN, CDR2 SYDVKM. The CDR3 coding sequence is TGTGCCAGCAGTTTGCGGGGGGCGCGTAATTCACCCCTCCACTTT. This sequence encodes CASSLRGARNSPLHF.

CDR3 region: CASSLQGAVGTEAFF. As DNA, the CDR3 is TGTGCCAGCAGTCTCCAGGGGGCTGTCGGCACTGAAGCTTTCTTT. The chain links TRBV6-6 to TRBJ1-1; 8 bases are shared with TRBD1. The V and J ends lost 5 bases and 4 bases, in that order; junction bases with no gene match: 9. The CDR3 is 15 residues long. Germline V gene data show CDR1 as MNHNY and CDR2 as SVGAGI (reference sequence).

The rearrangement joins TRBV11-2 to TRBJ1-5; D is unresolved. The V gene's germline CDR1 is SGHAT and CDR2 FQNNGV. The CDR3 consists of 14 residues. V was cut by 5 bases and J by 3 bases, with 11 bases left in between. The CDR3 loop reads CASSPPGNNQPQHF. The DNA for the CDR3 is TGTGCCAGCAGCCCTCCGGGAAACAATCAGCCCCAGCATTTT.

J is TRBJ1-1 and V is TRBV6-5; the D is unclear. Trimming removed 0 bases at V and 4 bases at J, with 15 bases between. The CDR3 is 16 residues long. Germline-derived CDR1 and CDR2 are MNHEY and SVGAGI. CDR3 DNA sequence: TGTGCCAGCAGTTACTCGTCTCCGGGATCGGGCACTGAAGCTTTCTTT. Protein sequence: CASSYSSPGSGTEAFF.

V and J are TRBV10-3 and TRBJ1-1, with D uncertain. V was trimmed by 0 bases and J by 4 bases, leaving 12 bases between them. From germline, CDR1 is ENHRY and CDR2 SYGVKD. The CDR3 is 15 residues long. The CDR3 region is CAISESPIGGTEAFF. DNA of the CDR3: TGTGCCATCAGTGAGTCTCCGATAGGAGGCACTGAAGCTTTCTTT.

V and J are TRBV7-2 and TRBJ1-4; D gene ambiguous. Trimming took 3 bases from V and 4 from J, leaving 9 bases between them. The CDR3 is 14 residues long. The V gene's germline CDR1 is SGHTA and CDR2 FQGNSA. DNA of the CDR3: TGTGCCAGCAGCTTGGACGGAAATAATGAAAAACTGTTTTTT. Amino acid sequence: CASSLDGNNEKLFF.

This clone has just one count. The chain has TRBV7-2 and TRBJ2-7, with 7 bases fitting TRBD2. V shed 5 bases and J 8 bases; nucleotides not matched to a gene: 6. Per the germline V gene, CDR1 is SGHTA and CDR2 is FQGNSA. The CDR3 extends over 12 amino acids. The CDR3 reads CASSHPSGQQYF. Written as DNA, the CDR3 is TGTGCCAGCAGCCACCCTAGCGGCCAGCAGTACTTC.

This chain links TRBV6-5 with TRBJ2-6; no definite D call. Looked up from germline, CDR1 is MNHEY and CDR2 is SVGAGI. V lost 4 bases, J lost 0 bases, and 7 bases lay in between. CDR3 length: 15 amino acids. In DNA, the CDR3 is TGTGCCAGCAGTTTGGGATTCTCTGGGGCCAACGTCCTGACTTTC. It translates to CASSLGFSGANVLTF.